The source of this T cell receptor (beta chain) is a study of CD8 T cells in ankylosing spondylitis. This clonotype has only a few counts. Germline V gene data show CDR1 as DFQATT and CDR2 as SNEGSKA (reference sequence). This CDR3 contains 14 residues. Trimming removed 1 base at V and 0 bases at J, with 10 bases between. Using its own MiXCR run on the 5' RACE reads, TCRdb lists one record per CDR3 protein. The sample lists about 340,000 distinct CDR3 sequences; 20% were seen once. The material sequenced was blood, either unsorted or a sorted T cell fraction (not recorded which). This chain connects TRBV20-1 to TRBJ2-7, with D possibly being TRBD2 (5 bases). The source is a male donor with ankylosing spondylitis or in good health (not recorded which). CDR3 sequence reads: CSARVFGVSYEQYF. As DNA, the CDR3 is TGCAGTGCTAGAGTCTTCGGGGTCTCCTACGAGCAGTACTTC.